A single sample gave rise to the 2 T cell receptor beta chains below, sequenced in a study of blood T cell repertoires in COVID-19. Libraries were prepared by immunoSEQ multiplex PCR; TCRdb keeps only in-frame clonotypes and omits some of them. This table has some 300,000 clones, about 90% appearing once. The sequenced sample consisted of PBMCs or T cells enriched from blood (not recorded which). The origin of the receptors is a woman aged 25 to 39 who had recovered from COVID-19.

There are a few counts of this clone. The chain uses TRBV9 and TRBJ2-1; 12 bases map to TRBD2. Per germline, CDR1 SGDLS and CDR2 YYNGEE. With 0 bases clipped from V and 0 bases from J, the junction kept 4 bases outside the gene matches. The CDR3 consists of 18 residues. The DNA of the CDR3 is TGTGCCAGCAGCGTAGTGGGGACTAGCGGGTACTCCTACAATGAGCAGTTCTTC. Its protein is CASSVVGTSGYSYNEQFF.

The chain has TRBV11-3 and TRBJ2-2; a possible D gene is TRBD1 (5 bases). The CDR3 has 14 amino acids. V gave up 2 bases and J gave up 4 bases, with 8 bases separating them. CDR1 and CDR2 from the germline V gene are SGHNT and YENEEA. Here the CDR3 reads CASSLSRATGELFF. In DNA, the CDR3 is TGTGCCAGCAGCTTAAGCAGGGCCACCGGGGAGCTGTTTTTT.